These 32 T cell receptor beta chains came from one sample sequenced in a study of T cell responses to AZD1222 COVID-19 vaccine. Assay used: immunoSEQ multiplex PCR; TCRdb lists only in-frame clones, some missing. The sample records 90,000 or so clones, approximately 89% being singletons. Sequencing used peripheral blood, obtained on day 0 of AZD1222 vaccination. These receptors all stem from an adult in good health.

A single count supports this clone. V is TRBV5-6 and J is TRBJ1-3; 11 bases are shared with TRBD1. CDR3 length equals 15 residues. The ends lost 4 bases at V and 5 bases at J; junction bases unmatched: 5. The germline CDR1 and CDR2 sequences are SGHDT and YYEEEE. CDR3 in DNA: TGTGCCAGCAGCCTAGGACAGGGGGCGAGAAACACCATATATTTT. Its translation: CASSLGQGARNTIYF.

The J gene is TRBJ1-2, the V gene TRBV19; unclear D gene. CDR3 length: 14 amino acids. Germline CDR1 LNHDA, CDR2 SQIVND (reference sequence). The V end was cut by 5 bases, the J end by 5 bases, with 15 bases between. The CDR3 region has the DNA TGTGCCAGTAGTCCGGAGAGGGAAGGGTATGGCTACACCTTC. Translating gives CASSPEREGYGYTF.

V and J are TRBV27 and TRBJ1-3; 7 nucleotides line up with TRBD1. Losses at the gene ends were 6 bases for V and 2 bases for J; bases not matched to a gene: 4. Germline CDR1 and CDR2: MNHEY and SMNVEV (reference sequence). The CDR3 is made up of 14 amino acids. The CDR3 here is CASSRGTTGNTIYF. The CDR3 nucleotides are TGTGCCAGCAGCAGGGGGACAACTGGAAACACCATATATTTT.

CDR3 coding DNA: TGTGCCACCAGCAGAGATATTAGGGGAGAGACCCAGTACTTC. Amino acid sequence: CATSRDIRGETQYF. This chain links TRBV15 with TRBJ2-5; D is possibly TRBD1 (5 bases). V was shortened by 0 bases and J by 4 bases, with 9 bases between the two germline ends. The CDR3 spans 14 residues. Germline CDR1 reads LNHNV; CDR2 reads YYDKDF (reference sequence).

V and J are TRBV3-1 (or the pseudogene TRBV3-2) and TRBJ2-7; D possibly corresponds to TRBD2 (5 bases). V dropped 4 bases and J dropped 3 bases, with 13 bases sitting between them. Germline assignment: CDR1 LGHDT and CDR2 YNNKEL (reference sequence). This CDR3 spans 14 amino acids. The DNA for the CDR3 is TGTGCCAGCAGCCCTTCTGGACTTATCTACGAGCAGTACTTC. Translation gives CASSPSGLIYEQYF.

The rearrangement links TRBV4-1 to TRBJ2-2; 9 bases are shared with TRBD1. Germline assignment: CDR1 MGHRA and CDR2 YSYEKL. J gave up 6 bases and V 3 bases, and 8 bases lay outside the gene matches. This CDR3 region has 16 residues. The CDR3 DNA follows: TGCGCCAGCAGCCATCCCGGACAGGGGAGTCCCGGGGAGCTGTTTTTT. This translates into CASSHPGQGSPGELFF.

This chain uses TRBV27 with TRBJ2-1, with no clear D. This CDR3 spans 16 amino acids. Looked up from germline, CDR1 is MNHEY and CDR2 is SMNVEV (reference sequence). V lost 7 bases to trimming and J lost 0 bases, with 16 bases between them. The CDR3 DNA is TGTGCCAGCACCCTAGACGCATCGAGCTCCTACAATGAGCAGTTCTTC. Translating it yields CASTLDASSSYNEQFF.

The chain employs TRBV9 and TRBJ2-3; 7 positions match TRBD2. The V gene end was trimmed by 0 bases and the J gene end by 4 bases; junction bases not matched to a gene: 8. CDR3 length: 16 amino acids. Germline lookup yields CDR1 SGDLS and CDR2 YYNGEE. CDR3 amino acids: CASSVDGGGSSDTQYF. DNA for the CDR3: TGTGCCAGCAGCGTAGATGGCGGCGGGAGTTCAGATACGCAGTATTTT.

This clone counts as medium-sized. This rearrangement joins TRBV29-1 to TRBJ1-5; 7 bases align to TRBD1. V trimming: 6 bases; J trimming: 9 bases; junction bases outside the gene matches: 11. The germline CDR1 and CDR2 sequences are SQVTM and ANQGSEA. The CDR3 loop spans 13 amino acids. CDR3 sequence reads: CSVGTGDNGPQHF. Written as DNA, the CDR3 is TGCAGCGTGGGAACAGGGGACAATGGGCCCCAGCATTTT.

The rearrangement uses TRBV7-8 and TRBJ1-2; D gene ambiguous. Trimming took 2 bases from V and 3 from J, leaving 7 bases between them. The germline V gene has CDR1 SGHVS and CDR2 FQNEAQ. The CDR3 totals 13 residues. CDR3 region: CASSLSPDYGYTF. In DNA form, the CDR3 reads TGTGCCAGCAGCTTATCTCCTGACTATGGCTACACCTTC.

The chain employs TRBV28 and TRBJ1-5; maybe TRBD1 (5 bases). V gave up 10 bases and J gave up 4 bases, with 20 bases separating them. CDR1 is MDHEN and CDR2 is SYDVKM in the germline V gene. This CDR3 comprises 15 residues. The CDR3 loop is CATLQAGPRNQPQHF. The CDR3 DNA follows: TGTGCCACCCTTCAAGCGGGGCCCCGAAATCAGCCCCAGCATTTT.

This rearrangement joins TRBV4-2 to TRBJ2-7; TRBD2 aligns across 11 bases. V shed 3 bases and J 2 bases; nucleotides not matched to a gene: 9. The CDR3 has 17 residues. Germline V CDR1 and CDR2: LGHNA, YNFKEQ. This chain's CDR3 is CASSQGGLAVRPYEQYF. CDR3 DNA: TGTGCCAGCAGCCAGGGGGGACTAGCGGTTCGCCCCTACGAGCAGTACTTC.

The rearrangement uses TRBV5-6 and TRBJ2-1; D uncertain. This CDR3 contains 12 residues. Germline V gene sequence: CDR1 SGHDT, CDR2 YYEEEE. The V end was cut by 4 bases, the J end by 9 bases, with 11 bases between. The CDR3 DNA follows: TGTGCCAGCAGCCCGGCAGCTGGTGAGCAGTTCTTC. This codes for CASSPAAGEQFF.

The V call is TRBV7-8, the J call TRBJ1-6; tentative D call: TRBD1 (5 bases). This CDR3 contains 16 residues. Trimming took off 1 base at V and 2 bases at J, with 9 bases between the two ends. Germline V CDR1 and CDR2: SGHVS, FQNEAQ. CDR3 coding DNA: TGTGCCAGCAGCTTAGGAGGGGAAACCTATAATTCACCCCTCCACTTT. Translating it yields CASSLGGETYNSPLHF.

The genes are TRBV7-2 and TRBJ1-4, with D unclear. CDR3 size: 17 residues. V was clipped by 4 bases and J by 4 bases, with 19 bases between them. Germline V lookup: CDR1 SGHTA, CDR2 FQGNSA. This CDR3 reads CASSSNRRGRGNEKLFF. Written as DNA, the CDR3 is TGTGCCAGCAGCTCGAATAGGAGAGGGCGGGGTAATGAAAAACTGTTTTTT. Full variable domain (rest looked up from reference TRBV7-2 and TRBJ1-4): GAGVSQSPSNKVTEKGKDVELRCDPISGHTALYWYRQSLGQGLEFLIYFQGNSAPDKSGLPSDRFSAERTGGSVSTLTIQRTQQEDSAVYLCASSSNRRGRGNEKLFFGSGTQLSVL.

Here the CDR3 DNA reads TGTGCCAGCTCACCTGGGACAGCTATTAGCTATGGCTACACCTTC. Protein sequence: CASSPGTAISYGYTF. The J gene is TRBJ1-2, the V gene TRBV18; 7 bases line up with TRBD1. The J segment lost 4 bases and the V segment lost 3 bases, leaving 8 bases of the junction unmatched. The CDR3 is 15 residues long. From germline, CDR1 is KGHSH and CDR2 LQKENI.

The chain links TRBV5-1 to TRBJ1-1, with 9 bases lining up with TRBD1. The J segment lost 5 bases and the V segment lost 6 bases, leaving 11 bases of the junction unmatched. Germline lookup yields CDR1 SGHRS and CDR2 YFSETQ. This CDR3 has 15 amino acids. The CDR3 DNA sequence: TGCGCCAGCACCTCCACAACAGGGGGCTGGACTGAAGCTTTCTTT. It specifies CASTSTTGGWTEAFF.

This chain uses TRBV7-9 with TRBJ2-1; D is perhaps TRBD2 (5 bases). CDR1 and CDR2 (germline): SEHNR, FQNEAQ (reference sequence). The CDR3 contains 13 residues. V lost 5 bases, J lost 4 bases, and 9 bases lay in between. The DNA for the CDR3 is TGTGCCAGCAGCGAGGGCGGTTACAATGAGCAGTTCTTC. It yields the protein CASSEGGYNEQFF. Together with reference TRBV7-9 and TRBJ2-1, the CDR3 gives the full variable domain: DTGVSQNPRHKITKRGQNVTFRCDPISEHNRLYWYRQTLGQGPEFLTYFQNEAQLEKSRLLSDRFSAERPKGSFSTLEIQRTEQGDSAMYLCASSEGGYNEQFFGPGTRLTVL.

The V call is TRBV28, the J call TRBJ1-5; tentatively, D is TRBD1 (6 bases). CDR1 MDHEN and CDR2 SYDVKM come from the germline V gene. The CDR3 consists of 14 residues. With 7 bases removed from V and 4 bases from J, the gap between germline ends came to 14 bases. DNA for the CDR3: TGTGCCAGCAATACTGACAGGACTAATCAGCCCCAGCATTTT. Amino acids: CASNTDRTNQPQHF.

The gene calls are TRBV3-1 (or the pseudogene TRBV3-2) and TRBJ1-2; no reliable D call. V was shortened by 0 bases and J by 7 bases, with 12 bases between the two germline ends. The CDR3 has 14 amino acids. The germline gives CDR1 LGHDT, CDR2 YNNKEL (reference sequence). The CDR3 DNA is TGTGCCAGCAGCCAAGATGTGGGGAAGTCTGGCTACACCTTC. It yields the protein CASSQDVGKSGYTF.

This chain joins TRBV19 and TRBJ1-1; 9 bases line up with TRBD1. The V gene's germline CDR1 is LNHDA and CDR2 SQIVND (reference sequence). This CDR3 spans 14 amino acids. J lost 1 base, V lost 4 bases, and 1 base had no gene match. CDR3 coding DNA: TGTGCCAGTAGTAGGGGACAGGGGAACACTGAAGCTTTCTTT. This translates into CASSRGQGNTEAFF.

CDR3 coding DNA: TGTGCCAGCTCACCTGGGTCGGTTAGAGGCTCTGGAAACACCATATATTTT. This gives the protein CASSPGSVRGSGNTIYF. The V and J genes are TRBV18 and TRBJ1-3; D not certain. In germline, CDR1 is KGHSH, CDR2 LQKENI. CDR3 length: 17 residues. With 3 bases removed from V and 0 bases from J, the gap between germline ends came to 15 bases.

The chain links TRBV2 to TRBJ1-2; D possibly corresponds to TRBD1 (6 bases). V lost 10 bases and J 3 bases, leaving 15 bases between the germline ends. This CDR3 contains 13 residues. Germline V gene data show CDR1 as SNHLY and CDR2 as FYNNEI. The CDR3 coding sequence is TGTGCCACCCGGGGGAGGACAGACTATGGCTACACCTTC. The encoded protein is CATRGRTDYGYTF.

This rearrangement joins TRBV11-2 to TRBJ1-1, with 9 nucleotides matching TRBD1. CDR1 is SGHAT and CDR2 is FQNNGV in the germline V gene. V lost 5 bases to trimming and J lost 5 bases; unmatched junction nucleotides: 9. There are 15 residues in the CDR3. CDR3 sequence reads: CASSHTGGGTTEAFF. As DNA, the CDR3 is TGTGCCAGCAGCCATACAGGGGGCGGGACAACTGAAGCTTTCTTT.

The chain combines TRBV3-1 (or the pseudogene TRBV3-2) with TRBJ1-1; D remains unclear. Trimming left V 4 bases short and J 6 bases short, with 9 bases between. The germline V gene has CDR1 LGHDT and CDR2 YNNKEL (reference sequence). The CDR3 runs to 12 residues. The CDR3 protein is CASSPRSSEAFF. CDR3 sequence (DNA): TGTGCCAGCAGCCCCAGGTCATCTGAAGCTTTCTTT.

The CDR3 spells CASSQVGLAKIQYF. The DNA for the CDR3 is TGCGCCAGCAGCCAAGTCGGACTAGCGAAAATTCAGTACTTC. V and J are TRBV4-1 and TRBJ2-5; 9 bases align to TRBD2. This CDR3 has 14 amino acids. Germline V CDR1 and CDR2: MGHRA, YSYEKL. Trimming took 1 base from V and 11 from J; bases not matched to a gene: 8.

The chain uses TRBV6-5 and TRBJ1-1; D might be TRBD1 (5 bases). The CDR3 consists of 14 residues. V was pared by 4 bases and J by 3 bases, with 12 bases between. The germline gives CDR1 MNHEY, CDR2 SVGAGI. The CDR3 DNA sequence: TGTGCCAGCAGTTTGGGGGGAGGGTACACTGAAGCTTTCTTT. Translating it yields CASSLGGGYTEAFF.

The chain combines TRBV5-1 with TRBJ2-7; D is uncertain. The germline V gene has CDR1 SGHRS and CDR2 YFSETQ. CDR3 size: 12 residues. The V end lost 3 bases, the J end lost 4 bases, and 8 bases lay between the germline ends. The CDR3 sequence is CASSSQGYEQYF. The CDR3, as DNA: TGCGCCAGCAGCTCACAAGGGTACGAGCAGTACTTC.

The chain recombines TRBV5-8 with TRBJ2-7, with D uncertain. The CDR3 extends over 11 amino acids. V dropped 3 bases and J dropped 5 bases, with 6 bases sitting between them. The germline V gene encodes CDR1 SGHTS and CDR2 YDEGEE. The CDR3 sequence is CASSSRNEQYF. The DNA for the CDR3 is TGTGCCAGCAGCTCGCGGAACGAGCAGTACTTC. Based on the CDR3 plus reference TRBV5-8 and TRBJ2-7, the full variable domain is EAGVTQSPTHLIKTRGQQATLRCSPISGHTSVYWYQQALGLGLQFLLWYDEGEERNRGNFPPRFSGRQFPNYSSELNVNALELEDSALYLCASSSRNEQYFGPGTRLTVT.

The chain links TRBV5-4 to TRBJ2-2, with a tentative D call TRBD1 (6 bases). The V and J ends lost 0 bases and 4 bases respectively, with 7 bases between them. The V gene's germline CDR1 is SGHNT and CDR2 YYREEE (reference sequence). CDR3 length: 14 residues. The CDR3 sequence: CASSLETGTGELFF. In nucleotides, the CDR3 is TGTGCCAGCAGCTTGGAGACAGGCACCGGGGAGCTGTTTTTT.

The chain has TRBV6-5 and TRBJ2-2, with D possibly matching TRBD2 (6 bases). Germline loops: CDR1 MNHEY, CDR2 SVGAGI. The length of the CDR3 is 15 residues. V shed 5 bases and J shed 0 bases, with 10 bases lying between them. The CDR3 loop is CASSRDFANTGELFF. CDR3 DNA: TGTGCCAGCAGTCGGGACTTCGCGAACACCGGGGAGCTGTTTTTT.

CDR3: CASESGAGNTIYF. CDR3 DNA sequence: TGTGCCAGTGAATCAGGGGCGGGAAACACCATATATTTT. V is TRBV25-1 and J is TRBJ1-3, with a weak D call TRBD1 (6 bases). The germline gives CDR1 MGHDK, CDR2 SYGVNS. With 9 bases removed from V and 4 bases from J, the gap between germline ends came to 13 bases. The CDR3 sequence is 13 residues long.